This is a list of T cell receptor beta chains from one sample in a study of shared clonotypes between healthy human individuals. Generated by immunoSEQ multiplex PCR, the TCRdb table keeps only in-frame clones and is missing some. The sample contains about 1.1 million clones, 78% of which appear only once. Sequencing was performed on memory CD4+ T cells from PBMCs. The receptors were gathered from a man between 18 and 29 years old in good health. Some clones in this sample may be carry-over from other donors' samples. CDR3s include the opening cysteine and the closing phenylalanine or tryptophan. The order of the fields is V gene, D gene, clone size, J gene, CDR3 protein, CDR3 DNA. A D gene is named only where the DNA matches it firmly. A row's size may be missing; if present it is once, few, many or a size class.

v_call: TRBV18; d_call: NA; clone_size: NA; j_call: TRBJ2-1; cdr3_aa: CASSPPAVPYNEQFF; cdr3_nt: TGTGCCAGCTCACCACCGGCAGTTCCCTACAATGAGCAGTTCTTC
v_call: TRBV28; d_call: NA; clone_size: NA; j_call: TRBJ2-3; cdr3_aa: CASNTVTDTQYF; cdr3_nt: TGTGCCAGCAACACGGTCACAGATACGCAGTATTTT
v_call: TRBV5-6; d_call: NA; clone_size: once; j_call: TRBJ1-2; cdr3_aa: CASSLRDPNYGYTF; cdr3_nt: TGTGCCAGCAGCTTAAGGGATCCTAACTATGGCTACACCTTC
v_call: TRBV11-1; d_call: TRBD2; clone_size: many; j_call: TRBJ2-2; cdr3_aa: CASSWGLADTGELFF; cdr3_nt: TGTGCCAGCAGCTGGGGACTAGCGGACACCGGGGAGCTGTTTTTT
v_call: TRBV27; d_call: NA; clone_size: NA; j_call: TRBJ2-4; cdr3_aa: CASSLIPTLAKNIQYF; cdr3_nt: TGTGCCAGCAGTTTGATCCCGACCCTAGCCAAAAACATTCAGTACTTC
v_call: TRBV4-3; d_call: NA; clone_size: NA; j_call: TRBJ2-7; cdr3_aa: CASSQDRPGHEQYF; cdr3_nt: TGCGCCAGCAGCCAAGATCGTCCTGGCCACGAGCAGTACTTC
v_call: TRBV6-5; d_call: NA; clone_size: NA; j_call: TRBJ2-3; cdr3_aa: CASSYWITDTQYF; cdr3_nt: TGTGCCAGCAGTTACTGGATAACAGATACGCAGTATTTT
v_call: TRBV5-1; d_call: NA; clone_size: NA; j_call: TRBJ1-4; cdr3_aa: CASSLAPTTNEKLFF; cdr3_nt: TGCGCCAGCAGCTTGGCCCCCACAACTAATGAAAAACTGTTTTTT
v_call: TRBV18; d_call: TRBD1; clone_size: NA; j_call: TRBJ1-2; cdr3_aa: CASSLPGQSLYGYTF; cdr3_nt: TGTGCCAGCTCACTCCCGGGACAGAGTCTCTATGGCTACACCTTC
v_call: TRBV28; d_call: TRBD2; clone_size: NA; j_call: TRBJ2-7; cdr3_aa: CASSSGTSGRSREQYF; cdr3_nt: TGTGCCAGCAGTTCAGGGACTAGCGGGAGATCTCGCGAGCAGTACTTC
v_call: TRBV5-1; d_call: TRBD1; clone_size: NA; j_call: TRBJ1-1; cdr3_aa: CASSFRTGIPEAFF; cdr3_nt: TGCGCCAGCAGCTTCCGGACAGGCATCCCTGAAGCTTTCTTT
v_call: TRBV6-6; d_call: NA; clone_size: NA; j_call: TRBJ1-2; cdr3_aa: CASTLRGGINYGYTF; cdr3_nt: TGTGCCAGCACCTTAAGGGGAGGGATTAACTATGGCTACACCTTC
v_call: TRBV19; d_call: TRBD1; clone_size: NA; j_call: TRBJ1-3; cdr3_aa: CASTRTGARSGNTIYF; cdr3_nt: TGTGCCAGTACCCGGACAGGGGCACGCTCTGGAAACACCATATATTTT
v_call: TRBV6-6; d_call: NA; clone_size: few; j_call: TRBJ1-2; cdr3_aa: CAGRGGYGYTF; cdr3_nt: TGTGCCGGACGGGGGGGCTATGGCTACACCTTC
v_call: TRBV28; d_call: NA; clone_size: NA; j_call: TRBJ1-5; cdr3_aa: CASSSPRGGQIQPQHF; cdr3_nt: TGTGCCAGCAGTTCCCCCCGTGGGGGGCAGATTCAGCCCCAGCATTTT
v_call: TRBV5-5; d_call: TRBD1; clone_size: NA; j_call: TRBJ2-1; cdr3_aa: CASSLENDRGRYNEQFF; cdr3_nt: TGTGCCAGCAGCTTGGAGAACGACAGGGGAAGGTACAATGAGCAGTTCTTC
v_call: TRBV7-2; d_call: NA; clone_size: NA; j_call: TRBJ2-2; cdr3_aa: CASSLDGQRANTGELFF; cdr3_nt: TGTGCCAGCAGCTTAGATGGACAGCGAGCGAACACCGGGGAGCTGTTTTTT
v_call: TRBV11-2; d_call: TRBD2; clone_size: NA; j_call: TRBJ2-1; cdr3_aa: CASSSYAGGPINEQFF; cdr3_nt: TGTGCCAGCAGCTCCTACGCGGGAGGGCCTATCAATGAGCAGTTCTTC